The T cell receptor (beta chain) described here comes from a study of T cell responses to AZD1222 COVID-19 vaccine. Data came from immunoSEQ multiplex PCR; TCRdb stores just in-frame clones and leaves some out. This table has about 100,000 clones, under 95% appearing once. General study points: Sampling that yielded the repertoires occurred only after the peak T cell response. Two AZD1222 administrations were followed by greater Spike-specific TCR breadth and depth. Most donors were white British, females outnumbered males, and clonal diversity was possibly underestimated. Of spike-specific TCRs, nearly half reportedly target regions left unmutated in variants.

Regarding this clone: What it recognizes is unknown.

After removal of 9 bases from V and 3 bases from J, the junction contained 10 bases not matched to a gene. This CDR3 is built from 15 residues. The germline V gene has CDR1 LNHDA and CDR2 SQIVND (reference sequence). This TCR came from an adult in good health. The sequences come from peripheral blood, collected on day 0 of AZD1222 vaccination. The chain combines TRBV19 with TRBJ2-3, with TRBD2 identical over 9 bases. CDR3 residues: CASRRSGGPTDTQYF. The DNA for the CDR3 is TGTGCCAGCCGGAGAAGCGGGGGGCCTACAGATACGCAGTATTTT.